The 5 T cell receptor beta chains presented below share a single source sample, sequenced in a study of blood T cells in healthy people across ages (dated by TCRdb to between 2014 and 2016). Libraries were constructed by 5' RACE. Reads for this sample came from an Illumina HiSeq 2500. A second PCR of about 7 to 12 cycles was performed with a sample-barcoded 5' primer and a J-beta primer mix. Clones were called with MiXCR by TCRdb after fastp trimmed the public reads at Q25, and only in-frame beta chains were retained. Rows matching on CDR3 protein sequence are summarized as one entry with the most common DNA and genes. Recorded for this sample are 710,000 or so distinct CDR3 sequences; about 34% of them occurred a single time. The ten largest account for roughly 15% of the sample. The specimen sequenced was blood. These receptors were collected from a woman of 80 years or more in good health. Donor details come from another sample of the same person, matched by shared clones.

In its sample, this clonotype was seen once. The rearrangement links TRBV20-1 to TRBJ2-1, with TRBD2 identical over 13 bases. The V segment lost 4 bases and the J segment 5 bases; nucleotides outside the gene matches: 8. This CDR3 comprises 16 residues. Germline CDR1 is DFQATT and CDR2 is SNEGSKA (reference sequence). The DNA of the CDR3 is TGCAGTGCTACCCGGACTAGCGGGGGCCGTAACAATGAGCAGTTCTTC. Amino acids: CSATRTSGGRNNEQFF.

On this clonotype itself: Just one base apart from a much larger clone, this may be a read error. J is TRBJ2-5 and V is TRBV20-1; TRBD2 is a possible D gene (5 bases). The J call could be wrong; TRBJ2-7 is a better fit for the DNA end. Germline V gene data show CDR1 as DFQATT and CDR2 as SNEGSKA (reference sequence). This CDR3 region has 15 residues. DNA of the CDR3: TGCAGTACTAGAGATCCGGGCTCCCCTCGGTACGAGCAGTACTTC. The encoded protein is CSTRDPGSPRYEQYF.

The gene calls are TRBV4-3 and TRBJ2-7, with TRBD1 matching 8 bases. This CDR3 has 17 residues. Per germline, CDR1 LGHNA and CDR2 YSLEER. J was trimmed by 2 bases and V by 0 bases; bases with no gene match: 9. The CDR3 sequence: CASSQDLGTGVTYEQYF. The CDR3 DNA reads as TGCGCCAGCAGCCAAGATCTGGGGACAGGAGTTACCTACGAGCAGTACTTC.

The rearrangement joins TRBV20-1 to TRBJ1-1; D may be TRBD1 (5 bases). The V and J ends lost 0 bases and 0 bases respectively, with 11 bases between them. The germline gives CDR1 DFQATT, CDR2 SNEGSKA (reference sequence). CDR3 length equals 15 residues. The chain's CDR3 is CSARDAGRMNTEAFF. The DNA of the CDR3 is TGCAGTGCTAGAGACGCAGGGAGGATGAACACTGAAGCTTTCTTT.

This clonotype occurred many times. This chain joins TRBV12-3 or TRBV12-4 and TRBJ2-3, with D uncertain. CDR3 length: 13 amino acids. The V end was cut by 8 bases, the J end by 9 bases, with 18 bases between. The CDR3, as DNA: TGTGCCAGCGACCTCCAACTCGCCGGGACGCAGTATTTT. Translating gives CASDLQLAGTQYF.